The clone carrying this T cell receptor (beta chain) has just a few counts. What it binds is unknown. PCR used 60 Vbeta primers and 13 Jbeta primers. Sequencing used immunoSEQ multiplex PCR; TCRdb keeps in-frame clones, though not all of them. The repertoire has 82,000 or so clones, 9.5% to 13% of them found once; the top ten carry over 20%. This specimen comes from a study of cytomegalovirus exposure and HLA in healthy donors. General study points: Later analysis associated a missense DCLRE1C variant with TCR beta V- and J-gene trimming. TCR sequences were mostly rare, though some public TCRs occurred in many donors.

This CDR3 contains 13 residues. Germline-derived CDR1 and CDR2 are GTSNPN and SVGIG (reference sequence). V dropped 5 bases and J dropped 4; count of bases not matched to a gene: 6. The sample was PBMCs. The source of this sequence is a man aged 55 to 70 in good health and CMV-seropositive. The V gene is TRBV30, the J gene TRBJ2-3, with 7 bases fitting TRBD2. CDR3 protein: CAWGTRGADTQYF. CDR3 bases: TGTGCCTGGGGAACTCGGGGGGCAGATACGCAGTATTTT.